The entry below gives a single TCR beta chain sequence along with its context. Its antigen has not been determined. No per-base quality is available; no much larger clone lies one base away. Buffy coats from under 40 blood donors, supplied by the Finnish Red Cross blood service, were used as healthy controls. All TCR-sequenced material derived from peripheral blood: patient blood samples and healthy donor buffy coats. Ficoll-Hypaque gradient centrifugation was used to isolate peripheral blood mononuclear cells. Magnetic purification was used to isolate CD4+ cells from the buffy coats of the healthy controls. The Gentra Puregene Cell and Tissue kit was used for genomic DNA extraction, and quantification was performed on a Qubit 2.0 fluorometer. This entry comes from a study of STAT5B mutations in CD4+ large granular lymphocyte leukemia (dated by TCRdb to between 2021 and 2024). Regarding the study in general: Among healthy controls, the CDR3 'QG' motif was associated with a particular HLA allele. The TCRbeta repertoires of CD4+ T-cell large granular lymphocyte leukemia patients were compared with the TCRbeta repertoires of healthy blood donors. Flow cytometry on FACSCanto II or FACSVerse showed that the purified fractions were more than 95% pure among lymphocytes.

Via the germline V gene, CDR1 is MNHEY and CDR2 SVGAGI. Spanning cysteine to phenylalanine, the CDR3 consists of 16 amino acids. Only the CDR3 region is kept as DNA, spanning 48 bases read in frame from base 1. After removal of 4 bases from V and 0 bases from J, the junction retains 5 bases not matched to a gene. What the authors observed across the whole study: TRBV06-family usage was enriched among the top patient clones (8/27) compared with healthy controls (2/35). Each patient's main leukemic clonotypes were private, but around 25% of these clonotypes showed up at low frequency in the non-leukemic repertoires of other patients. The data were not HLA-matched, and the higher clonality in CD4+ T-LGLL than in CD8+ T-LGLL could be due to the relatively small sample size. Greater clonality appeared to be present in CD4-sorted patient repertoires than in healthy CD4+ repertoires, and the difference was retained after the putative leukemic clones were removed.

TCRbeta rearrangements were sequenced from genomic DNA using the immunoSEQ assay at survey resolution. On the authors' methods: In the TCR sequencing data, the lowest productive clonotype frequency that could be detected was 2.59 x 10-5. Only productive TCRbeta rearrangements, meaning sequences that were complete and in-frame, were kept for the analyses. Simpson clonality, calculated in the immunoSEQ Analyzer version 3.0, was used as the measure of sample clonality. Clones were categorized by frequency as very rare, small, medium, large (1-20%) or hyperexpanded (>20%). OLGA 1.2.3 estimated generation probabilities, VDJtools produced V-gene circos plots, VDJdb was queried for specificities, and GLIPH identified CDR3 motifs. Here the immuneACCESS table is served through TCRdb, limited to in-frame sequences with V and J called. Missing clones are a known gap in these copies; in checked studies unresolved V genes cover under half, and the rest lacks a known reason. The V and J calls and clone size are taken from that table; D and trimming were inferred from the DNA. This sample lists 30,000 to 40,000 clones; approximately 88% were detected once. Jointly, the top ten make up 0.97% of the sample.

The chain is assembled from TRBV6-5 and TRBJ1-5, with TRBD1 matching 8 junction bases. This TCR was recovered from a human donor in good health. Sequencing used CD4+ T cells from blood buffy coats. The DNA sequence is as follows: TGTGCCAGCAGTTCAGGGGGCCCCCTTAGCAATCAGCCCCAGCATTTT. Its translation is CASSSGGPLSNQPQHF.